The clone carrying this T cell receptor beta chain was seen just once. According to the study, TCR beta libraries were built with iRepertoire HTBI primers and CDR3-region Arm-PCR. TCRdb reanalysed the multiplex PCR reads using MiXCR and keeps one entry per CDR3 protein. The sample has 350,000 to 450,000 distinct CDR3 sequences, less than 25% seen once. Looked up from germline, CDR1 is SGHRS and CDR2 is YFSETQ. With V trimmed by 3 bases and J by 2 bases, 8 bases remained unmatched. This CDR3 is 16 amino acids long. The data are from a study of regulatory T cells in long-lasting Graves disease. Time point meaning: persistent/refractory GD, antithyroid drugs over 5 years with positive TRAb. After RNA was extracted from PBMCs, the TCR library was made from it.

The sequence was obtained from a female donor with Graves disease. This chain uses TRBV5-1 with TRBJ2-5, with 9 nucleotides matching TRBD1. This sample comprised peripheral blood mononuclear cells (PBMCs), obtained when the disease was refractory, from a patient treated with antithyroid drugs. The CDR3 region is CASSSSGTGIQETQYF. DNA for the CDR3: TGCGCCAGCAGCTCGTCCGGGACAGGGATTCAAGAGACCCAGTACTTC.